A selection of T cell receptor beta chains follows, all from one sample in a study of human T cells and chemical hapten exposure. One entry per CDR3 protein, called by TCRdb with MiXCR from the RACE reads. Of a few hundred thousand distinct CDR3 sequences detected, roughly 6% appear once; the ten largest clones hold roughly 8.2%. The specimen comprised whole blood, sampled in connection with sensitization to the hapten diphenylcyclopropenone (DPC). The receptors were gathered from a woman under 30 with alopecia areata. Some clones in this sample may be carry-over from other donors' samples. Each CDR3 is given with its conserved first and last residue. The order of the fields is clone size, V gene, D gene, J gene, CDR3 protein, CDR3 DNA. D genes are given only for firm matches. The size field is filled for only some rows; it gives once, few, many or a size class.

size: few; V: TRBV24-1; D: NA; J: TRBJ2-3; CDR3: CATSDDRDSTDTQYF; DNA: TGTGCCACCAGTGATGATCGGGACAGCACAGATACGCAGTATTTT
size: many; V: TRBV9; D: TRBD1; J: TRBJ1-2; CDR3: CASSVVRGQGEEYGYTF; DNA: TGTGCCAGCAGCGTAGTCAGGGGACAGGGCGAAGAATATGGCTACACCTTC
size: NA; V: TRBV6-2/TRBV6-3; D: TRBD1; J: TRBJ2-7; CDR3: CASRGTGDFYEQYF; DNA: TGTGCCAGCAGGGGGACAGGCGATTTTTACGAGCAGTACTTC
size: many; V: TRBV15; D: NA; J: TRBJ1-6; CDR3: CATSRAKTGTWDSPLHF; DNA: TGTGCCACCAGCAGAGCGAAGACGGGGACTTGGGATTCACCCCTCCACTTT
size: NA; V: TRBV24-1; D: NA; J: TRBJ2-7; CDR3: CATSDSRSRGYTYEQYF; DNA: TGTGCCACCAGTGATTCCCGGTCCCGAGGATACACCTACGAGCAGTACTTC
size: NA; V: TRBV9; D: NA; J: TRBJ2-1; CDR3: CASSPQTGINNEQFF; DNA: TGTGCCAGCAGCCCCCAAACAGGCATTAACAATGAGCAGTTCTTC
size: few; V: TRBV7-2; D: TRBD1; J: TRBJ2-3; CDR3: CASSTGGQGRKADTQYF; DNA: TGTGCCAGCAGCACGGGGGGACAGGGTAGGAAGGCAGATACGCAGTATTTT
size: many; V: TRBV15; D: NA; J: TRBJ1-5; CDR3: CATSTDSLNQPQHF; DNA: TGTGCCACCAGCACCGACAGCCTCAATCAGCCCCAGCATTTT
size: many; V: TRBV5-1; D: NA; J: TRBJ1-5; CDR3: CASSLGQENQPQHF; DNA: TGCGCCAGCAGCTTGGGGCAGGAGAATCAGCCCCAGCATTTT
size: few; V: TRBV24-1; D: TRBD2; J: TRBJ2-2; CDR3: CATSARLAGTNTGELFF; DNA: TGTGCCACCAGTGCTAGACTAGCGGGGACGAACACCGGGGAGCTGTTTTTT
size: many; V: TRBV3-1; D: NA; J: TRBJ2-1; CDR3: CASREGQSSYNEQFF; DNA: TGTGCCAGCAGGGAGGGACAGAGCTCCTACAATGAGCAGTTCTTC
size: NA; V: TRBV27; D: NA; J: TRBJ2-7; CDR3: CASSLGGTVSSYEQYF; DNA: TGTGCCAGCAGTTTGGGAGGGACAGTGAGCTCCTACGAGCAGTACTTC
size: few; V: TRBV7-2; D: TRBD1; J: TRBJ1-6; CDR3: CASSPTGIFSPLHF; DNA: TGTGCCAGCAGCCCGACAGGGATTTTCTCACCCCTCCACTTT
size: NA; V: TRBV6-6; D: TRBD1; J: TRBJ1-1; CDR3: CASSLSQGATEAFF; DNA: TGTGCCAGCAGTTTGTCACAGGGGGCGACTGAAGCTTTCTTT
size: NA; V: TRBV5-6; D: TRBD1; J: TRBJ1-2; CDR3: CASSAKGQGRAVGYTF; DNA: TGTGCCAGCAGCGCTAAAGGACAGGGCCGCGCGGTTGGCTACACCTTC
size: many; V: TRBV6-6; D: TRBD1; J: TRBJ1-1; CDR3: CASSRRDRNTEAFF; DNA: TGTGCCAGCAGTCGCAGGGACAGAAACACTGAAGCTTTCTTT
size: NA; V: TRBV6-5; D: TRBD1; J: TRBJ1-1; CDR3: CASSSDREGNTEAFF; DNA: TGTGCCAGCAGCTCCGACAGGGAAGGGAACACTGAAGCTTTCTTT